This T cell receptor beta chain is drawn from a study of shared clonotypes between healthy human individuals. Across the whole study: Three plates were used per donor for CD4 naive, three for CD4 memory, two for CD8 naive and one for CD8 memory.

Regarding the study as a whole: The authors sampled blood alone, and tissue repertoires likely differ. Roughly 5% of naive CD4 clonotypes were shared across several donors.

Comment on this clone: The antigen remains undetermined.

Profiling relied on immunoSEQ multiplex PCR, and the TCRdb table lists in-frame clones only, not all of them. The sample carries some 1.5 million clones, 95% to 99% recorded once. CDR1 is LNHDA, CDR2 SQIVND, per germline (reference sequence). The CDR3 is 13 amino acids. The V end lost 10 bases, the J end lost 7 bases, and 17 bases lay between the germline ends. The chain has TRBV19 and TRBJ1-5; D is unresolved. Sequences were obtained from naive CD4+ T cells sorted from blood. The subset: CD45RA+ positively selected. This clonotype originated in a man in his thirties or forties in good health. This chain's CDR3 is CATQRADGQPQHF. For the CDR3, the DNA is TGTGCCACCCAGCGGGCCGACGGGCAGCCCCAGCATTTT.